This T cell receptor (beta chain) was observed in a study of cytomegalovirus exposure and HLA in healthy donors. The CDR3 length is 13 residues. Per the germline V gene, CDR1 is SGHTS and CDR2 is YDEGEE. The junction had 6 bases not matched to a gene; V was cut back by 8 bases and J by 4 bases. Both 60 Vbeta primers and 13 Jbeta primers went into the PCR. The method was immunoSEQ multiplex PCR; TCRdb's version includes in-frame clones alone and lacks a portion of them. In total, the table holds roughly 45,000 clones. Sequencing used PBMCs. The TCR originated in a woman younger than 45 in good health and CMV-seronegative. The chain employs TRBV5-8 and TRBJ1-5; TRBD1 matches at 7 bases. This chain's CDR3 is CASPTGRNQPQHF. DNA for the CDR3: TGTGCCAGTCCGACAGGGAGGAATCAGCCCCAGCATTTT.